These 18 T cell receptor beta chains share one sample of origin, sequenced in a study of T cells expressing NK-cell markers (dated by TCRdb to between 2020 and 2021). The method behind the library was 5' RACE. Sequencing was performed on an Illumina HiSeq 2000. The reads, reprocessed by TCRdb, yield one row per CDR3 protein sequence and no DNA. This sample's records show 350,000 to 400,000 distinct CDR3 sequences. The ten top clones hold about 10% of the sample. The sequencing input was blood T cells: a sorted CD56 or NKG2C T cell subset, CD4+ or CD8+ T cells, or bulk PBMC T cells (not recorded which). Receptors were obtained from a woman between 50 and 59 years old in good health. Donor details come from another sample of the same person, matched by shared clones.

The V gene is TRBV2, the J gene TRBJ2-1. Germline values: CDR1 SNHLY, CDR2 FYNNEI. CDR3 size: 15 residues. The CDR3 is CASSPALSSYNEQFF.

V usage is TRBV2 and J usage is TRBJ2-1; no DNA is available, so the TRBD2 call from TCRdb remains unchecked. The germline V gene has CDR1 SNHLY and CDR2 FYNNEI. The CDR3 spans 14 residues. CDR3 region: CASALADTGNEQFF. Complete variable domain (other parts from reference TRBV2 and TRBJ2-1): EPEVTQTPSHQVTQMGQEVILRCVPISNHLYFYWYRQILGQKVEFLVSFYNNEISEKSEIFDDQFSVERPDGSNFTLKIRSTKLEDSAMYFCASALADTGNEQFFGPGTRLTVL.

The J gene is TRBJ1-1, the V gene TRBV5-1; TCRdb proposes TRBD1, but this gene call is untestable without DNA. CDR3 length: 17 residues. CDR1 SGHRS and CDR2 YFSETQ come from the germline V gene. The CDR3 reads CASSLTGWGLLNTEAFF.

This rearrangement joins TRBV11-2 to TRBJ2-7; as DNA is missing, the TRBD1 call by TCRdb cannot be tested. CDR3 length: 15 amino acids. Germline V CDR1 and CDR2: SGHAT, FQNNGV. The CDR3 loop reads CASSLDIPTVYEQYF.

The chain carries TRBV4-1 and TRBJ2-3; the D call from TCRdb, TRBD2, cannot be confirmed without DNA. The germline CDR1 and CDR2 sequences are MGHRA and YSYEKL. This CDR3 region has 18 residues. CDR3: CASSQDSDGRAYVDTQYF.

This chain joins TRBV4-1 and TRBJ2-1; absent DNA, TCRdb's TRBD2 call cannot be checked. The germline gives CDR1 MGHRA, CDR2 YSYEKL. The CDR3 is 15 amino acids. This CDR3 reads CASSTTSGGQNELFF.

This sequence joins TRBV6-5 and TRBJ2-2; TCRdb lists TRBD2, though no DNA is available to test this call. The germline V gene encodes CDR1 MNHEY and CDR2 SVGAGI. The CDR3 sequence is 15 residues long. CDR3 residues: CASSYSSRWTGELFF.

The CDR3 sequence: CASSQVGAPLFF. The rearrangement links TRBV4-1 to TRBJ1-4; TCRdb's D call, TRBD1, is unchecked because there is no DNA. Per the germline V gene, CDR1 is MGHRA and CDR2 is YSYEKL. The CDR3 runs to 12 residues.

V is TRBV29-1 and J is TRBJ1-2. The CDR3 sequence is 11 residues long. Germline V gene lookup returns CDR1 SQVTM and CDR2 ANQGSEA. CDR3 region: CSGRSLYGYTF. Drawing the rest from reference TRBV29-1 and TRBJ1-2, the complete variable domain is SAVISQKPSRDICQRGTSLTIQCQVDSQVTMMFWYRQQPGQSLTLIATANQGSEATYESGFVIDKFPISRPNLTFSTLTVSNMSPEDSSIYLCSGRSLYGYTFGSGTRLTVV.

This chain links TRBV7-2 with TRBJ1-2. The CDR3 runs to 15 residues. Germline V CDR1 and CDR2: SGHTA, FQGNSA. The CDR3 region is CASSLVFSKDNGYTF.

The CDR3 sequence: CSAREWGGRNTQYF. The rearrangement uses TRBV20-1 and TRBJ2-3; TCRdb outputs TRBD1, but without DNA this stays unchecked. From germline, CDR1 is DFQATT and CDR2 SNEGSKA (reference sequence). The CDR3 extends over 14 amino acids.

V and J are TRBV5-6 and TRBJ2-1; TCRdb's D gene call, TRBD2, goes unchecked for lack of DNA. This CDR3 spans 16 amino acids. The germline V gene encodes CDR1 SGHDT and CDR2 YYEEEE. CDR3 sequence: CASTPDSSGNNNEQFF.

This chain links TRBV5-1 with TRBJ2-3; TCRdb gives TRBD1 as the D gene, but with no DNA this cannot be confirmed. In germline, CDR1 is SGHRS, CDR2 YFSETQ. CDR3 size: 15 residues. Here the CDR3 reads CASSLRGGSTDTQYF.

The gene calls are TRBV7-2 and TRBJ2-3; without DNA, the TCRdb call of TRBD1 cannot be checked. From germline, CDR1 is SGHTA and CDR2 FQGNSA. CDR3 size: 16 residues. CDR3: CASSFSRGGTKDTQYF.

V is TRBV6-5 and J is TRBJ2-1; TCRdb's D call of TRBD1 is untestable without DNA. Germline V gives CDR1 MNHEY, CDR2 SVGAGI. The CDR3 is made up of 16 amino acids. CDR3 loop: CASSQRRGVPYNEQFF.

The V and J genes are TRBV14 and TRBJ1-1; without DNA, the TCRdb call of TRBD1 cannot be checked. The CDR3 has 16 amino acids. From germline, CDR1 is SGHDN and CDR2 FVKESK. The CDR3 loop is CASSLVTGSLSTEAFF. Full variable domain (outside the CDR3, taken from reference TRBV14 and TRBJ1-1): EAGVTQFPSHSVIEKGQTVTLRCDPISGHDNLYWYRRVMGKEIKFLLHFVKESKQDESGMPNNRFLAERTGGTYSTLKVQPAELEDSGVYFCASSLVTGSLSTEAFFGQGTRLTVV.

V is TRBV12-3 or TRBV12-4 and J is TRBJ1-1. The CDR3 runs to 14 residues. The CDR3 spells CASSSGLGNTEAFF.

The gene calls are TRBV18 and TRBJ2-5; TCRdb names TRBD2, which stays unverified in the absence of DNA. CDR1 and CDR2 (germline): KGHSH, LQKENI. The CDR3 length is 14 residues. The CDR3 region is CASSLGGMRETQYF.